Included here is one TCR beta chain sequence, with context. This specimen belongs to a study of blood T cell repertoires in COVID-19. V gave up 4 bases and J gave up 0 bases; unmatched junction bases: 13. The CDR3 is 19 residues long. CDR1 SGHRS and CDR2 YFSETQ come from the germline V gene. In the original workflow: From reference gene primer amplification, estimates of nucleated cell counts were derived. The assay was immunoSEQ multiplex PCR, and TCRdb's table has in-frame clones only and misses some. Clone size and the V and J calls come from that table; the DNA yielded D and trimming. The repertoire includes around 300,000 clones, roughly 87% of them detected once, and roughly 2% sits in the top ten.

V and J are TRBV5-1 and TRBJ2-1; 10 bases agree with TRBD2. The clonotype was recovered from a man aged 18 to 30 with active or convalescent COVID-19. The sequencing sample was made of peripheral blood. The CDR3 DNA follows: TGCGCCAGCAGCGGATACCCGGGAGTAGCGGGGGGCTCCTACAATGAGCAGTTCTTC. The encoded protein is CASSGYPGVAGGSYNEQFF.